The present TCR beta chain was sequenced within a study of OX40 agonist ivuxolimab in advanced cancers. The overall study: Patients received ivuxolimab, an agonistic anti-OX40 (CD134) antibody. Study observations and caveats: The CD4+ and CD8+ T cells in the blood had expanded clonally by week 6 at 0.1 to 3.0 mg/kg. The mean number of expanded clones was higher in CD8+ T cells than in CD4+.

Measured with immunoSEQ multiplex PCR; TCRdb has only the in-frame clones, and not every one. In the table there are about 48,000 clones, approximately 78% of which are singletons. With regard to this clone: Its matching antigen is unknown.

CDR1 and CDR2 (germline): SGHTA, FQGNSA. V gave up 5 bases and J gave up 7 bases, with 18 bases separating them. CDR3 length: 16 amino acids. The sample consisted of CD4+ or CD8+ T cells sorted from blood, taken in a trial of the OX40 agonist ivuxolimab. V and J are TRBV7-2 and TRBJ1-6, with a tentative D call TRBD1 (5 bases). This receptor was identified in an adult with an advanced solid tumor such as melanoma, head and neck, liver or kidney cancer. The chain's CDR3 is CASSQNAGTINSPLHF. The CDR3 coding sequence is TGTGCCAGCAGCCAAAACGCCGGGACCATAAATTCACCCCTCCACTTT.